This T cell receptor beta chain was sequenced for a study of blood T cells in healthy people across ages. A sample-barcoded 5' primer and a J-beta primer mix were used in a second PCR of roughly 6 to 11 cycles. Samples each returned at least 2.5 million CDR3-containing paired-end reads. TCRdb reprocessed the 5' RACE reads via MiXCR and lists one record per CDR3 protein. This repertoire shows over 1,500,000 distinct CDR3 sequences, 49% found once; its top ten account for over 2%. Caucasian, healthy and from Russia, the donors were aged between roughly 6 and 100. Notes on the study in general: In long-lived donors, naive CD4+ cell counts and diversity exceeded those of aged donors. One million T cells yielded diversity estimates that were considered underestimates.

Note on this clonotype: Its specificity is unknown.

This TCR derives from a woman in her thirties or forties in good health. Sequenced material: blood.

The CDR3: CASSSTGGRSDTQYF. The DNA for the CDR3 is TGTGCCAGCAGCTCTACGGGGGGGCGCTCAGATACGCAGTATTTT. This chain connects TRBV2 to TRBJ2-3; 8 nucleotides match TRBD2. This CDR3 is 15 amino acids long. Germline V gene lookup returns CDR1 SNHLY and CDR2 FYNNEI. V was pared by 6 bases and J by 4 bases, with 9 bases of the junction left unmatched.